These 14 T cell receptor beta chains were sequenced from one sample in a study of cytomegalovirus exposure and HLA in healthy donors. PCR primers comprised 60 Vbeta and 13 Jbeta primers. TCRdb keeps only in-frame clones here, not all; method: immunoSEQ multiplex PCR. The sample consists of 100,000 to 150,000 clones, roughly 79% of them appearing once. Sequenced material: PBMCs. These receptors originate from a woman in her thirties or forties in good health and CMV-seronegative.

The sample holds a few counts of this clone. The gene calls are TRBV28 and TRBJ1-1, with D possibly TRBD1 on 5 matching bases. Looked up from germline, CDR1 is MDHEN and CDR2 is SYDVKM. The CDR3 is 14 residues long. V gave up 7 bases and J gave up 7 bases, with 19 bases separating them. CDR3 protein: CASTELREVGEAFF. Written as DNA, the CDR3 is TGTGCCAGCACCGAACTCAGGGAAGTTGGTGAAGCTTTCTTT.

This clone was counted a few times. This chain connects TRBV10-3 to TRBJ2-3; 12 nucleotides match TRBD2. CDR3 length: 15 amino acids. The germline CDR1 and CDR2 sequences are ENHRY and SYGVKD. V gave up 8 bases and J gave up 0 bases; unmatched junction bases: 3. CDR3 in amino acids: CAILGTSGSTDTQYF. CDR3 coding DNA: TGTGCCATCCTTGGGACTAGCGGGAGCACAGATACGCAGTATTTT.

The chain has TRBV11-2 and TRBJ2-7, with 9 bases identical to TRBD1. Germline CDR1 is SGHAT and CDR2 is FQNNGV. This CDR3 has 15 amino acids. The J segment lost 2 bases and the V segment lost 4 bases, leaving 6 bases of the junction unmatched. CDR3 sequence reads: CASSSGTGLTYEQYF. The CDR3 DNA reads TGTGCCAGCAGCTCCGGGACAGGGCTTACCTACGAGCAGTACTTC.

The DNA for the CDR3 is TGTGCCAGTAGTATGGGAGGGTCTCCCAAAAACATTCAGTACTTC. It encodes CASSMGGSPKNIQYF. V and J are TRBV19 and TRBJ2-4; 7 bases match TRBD2. Germline trimming cut 3 bases from V and 2 bases from J; bases unmatched to any gene: 4. Per germline, CDR1 LNHDA and CDR2 SQIVND (reference sequence). This CDR3 region has 15 residues.

This chain links TRBV7-8 with TRBJ1-5; D is uncertain. CDR3 length: 13 amino acids. Germline assignment: CDR1 SGHVS and CDR2 FQNEAQ. Trimming pared 0 bases from V and 7 bases from J, leaving 7 bases between. Here the CDR3 DNA reads TGTGCCAGCAGCTTAGCCCCGAGGCAGCCCCAGCATTTT. Translating gives CASSLAPRQPQHF.

V is TRBV30 and J is TRBJ1-6; no clear D. CDR1 is GTSNPN and CDR2 is SVGIG in the germline V gene (reference sequence). V was pared by 5 bases and J by 0 bases, with 11 bases between. The CDR3 consists of 15 residues. The CDR3 loop reads CAWDQESSYNSPLHF. CDR3 coding DNA: TGTGCCTGGGACCAGGAAAGCTCCTATAATTCACCCCTCCACTTT. Supplemented by reference TRBV30 and TRBJ1-6, the full variable domain reads SQTIHQWPATLVQPVGSPLSLECTVEGTSNPNLYWYRQAAGRGLQLLFYSVGIGQISSEVPQNLSASRPQDRQFILSSKKLLLSDSGFYLCAWDQESSYNSPLHFGNGTRLTVT.

This clone came up once. The V gene is TRBV15, the J gene TRBJ2-7, with D perhaps matching TRBD2 (6 bases). The V gene lost 0 bases and the J gene lost 6 bases, with 15 bases spanning the gap. The CDR3 runs to 15 residues. In germline, CDR1 is LNHNV, CDR2 YYDKDF (reference sequence). The CDR3 DNA reads TGTGCCACCAGCAGAGATGGGGGGATTTCGCGCGAGCAGTACTTC. Translating it yields CATSRDGGISREQYF. The entire variable domain, with the rest obtained from reference TRBV15 and TRBJ2-7, is as follows: DAMVIQNPRYQVTQFGKPVTLSCSQTLNHNVMYWYQQKSSQAPKLLFHYYDKDFNNEADTPDNFQSRRPNTSFCFLDIRSPGLGDTAMYLCATSRDGGISREQYFGPGTRLTVT.

As regards this clone: Other DNA sequences in the same sample also yield this CDR3. V is TRBV27 and J is TRBJ2-7; 7 bases map to TRBD1. The germline V gene encodes CDR1 MNHEY and CDR2 SMNVEV (reference sequence). The CDR3 spans 12 residues. The CDR3 nucleotides read TGTGCTTCGGGACAGATCCTATACGAGCAGTACTTC. Protein product: CASGQILYEQYF.

The chain couples TRBV13 to TRBJ2-7, with 8 bases fitting TRBD2. From germline, CDR1 is PRHDT and CDR2 FYEKMQ (reference sequence). The CDR3 covers 16 residues. J gave up 0 bases and V 1 base, and 5 bases lay outside the gene matches. The CDR3 coding sequence is TGTGCCAGCAGCTTAGCGGCTAGCGGGTTCTCCTACGAGCAGTACTTC. Protein sequence: CASSLAASGFSYEQYF.

The rearrangement links TRBV19 to TRBJ2-1; the D gene is possibly TRBD2 (6 bases). The CDR3 loop spans 13 amino acids. Per germline, CDR1 LNHDA and CDR2 SQIVND (reference sequence). Trimming pared 3 bases from V and 9 bases from J, leaving 12 bases between. The CDR3 reads CASSIGTPSEQFF. The CDR3 coding sequence is TGTGCCAGTAGTATCGGGACTCCAAGTGAGCAGTTCTTC.

The chain is built from TRBV10-1 and TRBJ2-4; maybe TRBD1 (5 bases). Trimming removed 3 bases from V and 12 bases from J, with 18 bases in between. The CDR3 is 14 amino acids. Germline lookup yields CDR1 WNHNN and CDR2 SYGVQD (reference sequence). CDR3 in amino acids: CASSEFASQGSQYF. The CDR3 DNA reads TGCGCCAGCAGTGAATTTGCGAGCCAGGGCAGTCAGTACTTC.

The chain joins TRBV19 to TRBJ2-3, with no clear D. This CDR3 contains 14 residues. V shed 3 bases and J shed 6 bases, with 13 bases lying between them. Germline-derived CDR1 and CDR2 are LNHDA and SQIVND (reference sequence). In DNA, the CDR3 is TGTGCCAGTAGTATCAATGCCGGGTCTGATACGCAGTATTTT. This encodes CASSINAGSDTQYF.

J is TRBJ2-6 and V is TRBV6-5; no clear D. The CDR3 extends over 14 amino acids. V lost 6 bases and J lost 4, with 10 bases in between. Germline loops: CDR1 MNHEY, CDR2 SVGAGI. CDR3: CASRVHEGANVLTF. CDR3 nucleotides: TGTGCCAGCAGAGTTCACGAGGGGGCCAACGTCCTGACTTTC.

This chain uses TRBV4-1 with TRBJ2-2, with no clear D. The germline gives CDR1 MGHRA, CDR2 YSYEKL. The CDR3 consists of 17 residues. V was cut by 0 bases and J by 4 bases, with 15 bases left in between. Here the CDR3 reads CASSQDEVAVGTGELFF. CDR3 coding DNA: TGCGCCAGCAGCCAAGATGAGGTAGCAGTTGGCACCGGGGAGCTGTTTTTT.